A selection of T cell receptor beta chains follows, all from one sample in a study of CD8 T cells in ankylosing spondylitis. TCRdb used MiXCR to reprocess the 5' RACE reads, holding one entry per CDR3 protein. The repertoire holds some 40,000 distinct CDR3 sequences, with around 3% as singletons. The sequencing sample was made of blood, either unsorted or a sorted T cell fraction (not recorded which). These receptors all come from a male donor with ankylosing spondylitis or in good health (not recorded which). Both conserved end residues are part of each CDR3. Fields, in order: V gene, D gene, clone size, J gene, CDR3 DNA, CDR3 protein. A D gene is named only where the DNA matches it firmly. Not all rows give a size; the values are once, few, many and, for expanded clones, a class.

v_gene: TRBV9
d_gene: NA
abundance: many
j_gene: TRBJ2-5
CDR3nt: TGTGCCAGCAGCGTAGCGGGGGGCCTTAGGGAGACCCAGTACTTC
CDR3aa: CASSVAGGLRETQYF

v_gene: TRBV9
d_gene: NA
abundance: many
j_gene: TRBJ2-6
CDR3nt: TGTGCCAGCAGCGTAAAAGGTGGGGCCAACGTCCTGACTTTC
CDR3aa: CASSVKGGANVLTF

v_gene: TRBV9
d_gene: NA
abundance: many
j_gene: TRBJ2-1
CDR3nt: TGTGCCAGCAGCGTAGGGGGGGCCTCCTACAATGAGCAGTTCTTC
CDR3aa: CASSVGGASYNEQFF

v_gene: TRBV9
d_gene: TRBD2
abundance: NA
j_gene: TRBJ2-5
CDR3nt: TGTGCCAGCAGCGTAGGTTTCGGGGGGGCTATTGAGACCCAGTACTTC
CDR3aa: CASSVGFGGAIETQYF

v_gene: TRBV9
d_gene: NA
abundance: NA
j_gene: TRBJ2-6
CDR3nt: TGTGCCAGCAGCGTAGCTCAGGGACCCGGGGCCAACGTCCTGACTTTC
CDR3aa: CASSVAQGPGANVLTF

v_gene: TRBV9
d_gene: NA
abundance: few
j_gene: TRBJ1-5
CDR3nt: TGTGCCAGCAGCGTAGGGGATAATCAGCCCCAGCATTTT
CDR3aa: CASSVGDNQPQHF

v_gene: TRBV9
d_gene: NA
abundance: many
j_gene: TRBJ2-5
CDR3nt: TGTGCCAGCAGCGGACTAGTATCGGGCGAGACCCAGTACTTC
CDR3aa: CASSGLVSGETQYF

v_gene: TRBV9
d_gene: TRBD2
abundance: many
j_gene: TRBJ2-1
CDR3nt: TGTGCCAGCAGCCCTAACCCAAGCGGGAGCCCCTATGAGCAGTTCTTC
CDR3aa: CASSPNPSGSPYEQFF

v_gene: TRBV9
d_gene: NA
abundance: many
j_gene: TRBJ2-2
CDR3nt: TGTGCCAGCAGGGTAGGGTTGGCGGCGAACACCGGGGAGCTGTTTTTT
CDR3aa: CASRVGLAANTGELFF

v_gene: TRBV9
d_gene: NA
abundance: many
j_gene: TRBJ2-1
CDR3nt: TGTGCCAGCAGCGTAGGGGAGAGGGGAAATGAGCAGTTCTTC
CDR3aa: CASSVGERGNEQFF

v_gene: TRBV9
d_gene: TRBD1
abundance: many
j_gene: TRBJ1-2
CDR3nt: TGTGCCAGCAGCGTAGGACAGGGGGGCGTTGGCTATGGCTACACCTTC
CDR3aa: CASSVGQGGVGYGYTF

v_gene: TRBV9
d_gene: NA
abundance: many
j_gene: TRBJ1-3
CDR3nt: TGTGCCAGCACCCCCCAAGGCTCTGGAAACACCATATATTTT
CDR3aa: CASTPQGSGNTIYF

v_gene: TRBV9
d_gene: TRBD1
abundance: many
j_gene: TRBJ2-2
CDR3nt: TGTGCCAGCAGCGTAGTCTCGGGACAGGGTAACACCGGGGAGCTGTTTTTT
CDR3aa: CASSVVSGQGNTGELFF

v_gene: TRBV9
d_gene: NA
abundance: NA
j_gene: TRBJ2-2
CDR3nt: TGTGCCAGCAGCGTACCACCTGGGGAGCTGTTTTTT
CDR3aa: CASSVPPGELFF

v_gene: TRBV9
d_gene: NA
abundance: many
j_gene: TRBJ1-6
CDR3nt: TGTGCCAGCAGCGTAGGCGGACAGCTCGACTCACCCCTCCACTTT
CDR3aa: CASSVGGQLDSPLHF

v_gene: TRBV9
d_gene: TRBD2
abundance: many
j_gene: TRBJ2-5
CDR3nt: TGTGCCAGCAGCGTAGATGTCTCGGGGGGGCTTCGCGAGACCCAGTACTTC
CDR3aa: CASSVDVSGGLRETQYF

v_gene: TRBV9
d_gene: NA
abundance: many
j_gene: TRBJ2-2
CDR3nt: TGTGCCAGCAGTAAGAGGAGGGACGGAAACACCGGGGAGCTGTTTTTT
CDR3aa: CASSKRRDGNTGELFF

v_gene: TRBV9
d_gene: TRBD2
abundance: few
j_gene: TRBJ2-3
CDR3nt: TGTGCCAGCAACCCTAGCGGGGGGACAGATACGCAGTATTTT
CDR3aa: CASNPSGGTDTQYF

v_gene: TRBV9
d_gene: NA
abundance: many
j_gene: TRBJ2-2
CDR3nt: TGTGCCAGCATCCCCGGGGCGGTAGACACCGGGGAGCTGTTTTTT
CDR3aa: CASIPGAVDTGELFF

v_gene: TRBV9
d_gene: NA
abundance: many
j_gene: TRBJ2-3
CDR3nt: TGTGCCAGCAGCTCTAACTTCTACACGCAGTATTTT
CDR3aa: CASSSNFYTQYF

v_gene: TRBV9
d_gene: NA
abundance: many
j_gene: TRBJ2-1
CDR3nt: TGTGCCAGCAGCCACGGACAGACGGATAGAGGTGAGCAGTTCTTC
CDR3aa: CASSHGQTDRGEQFF

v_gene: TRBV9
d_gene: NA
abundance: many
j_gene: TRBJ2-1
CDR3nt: TGTGCCAGCAGCGTATCGACTAGGGGCGGTGGATCAGAGCAGTTCTTC
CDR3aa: CASSVSTRGGGSEQFF

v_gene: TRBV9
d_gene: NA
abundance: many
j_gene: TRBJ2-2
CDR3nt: TGTGCCAGCAGTCGTACTCTCGCCTTCGACACCGGGGAGCTGTTTTTT
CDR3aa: CASSRTLAFDTGELFF

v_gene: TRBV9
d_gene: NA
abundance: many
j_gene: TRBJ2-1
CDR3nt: TGTGCCAGCTCTCAAGGAAGGGTGAATGAGCAGTTCTTC
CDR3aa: CASSQGRVNEQFF

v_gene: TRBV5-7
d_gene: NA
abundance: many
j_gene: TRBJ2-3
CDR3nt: TGTGCCAGCAGCTTAGGAGCAGACTACACAGATACGCAGTATTTT
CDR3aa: CASSLGADYTDTQYF

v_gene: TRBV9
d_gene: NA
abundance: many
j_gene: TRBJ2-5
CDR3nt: TGTGCCAGCAGCGTAGGGGCCGTCGGGGGCCCCCAAGAGACCCAGTACTTC
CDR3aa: CASSVGAVGGPQETQYF

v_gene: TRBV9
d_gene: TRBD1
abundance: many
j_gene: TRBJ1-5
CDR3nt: TGTGCCAGCAGCGTAACAGGGGGCCCCAATCAGCCCCAGCATTTT
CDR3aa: CASSVTGGPNQPQHF

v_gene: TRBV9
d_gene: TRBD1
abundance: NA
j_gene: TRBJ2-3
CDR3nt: TGTGCCAGCAGCGCCCGGACAGGGGGCGATACGCAGTATTTT
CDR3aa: CASSARTGGDTQYF

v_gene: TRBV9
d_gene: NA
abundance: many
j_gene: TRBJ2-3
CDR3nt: TGTGCCAGCAGCGTAGGGCAGTCTAGCACAGATACGCAGTATTTT
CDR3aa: CASSVGQSSTDTQYF

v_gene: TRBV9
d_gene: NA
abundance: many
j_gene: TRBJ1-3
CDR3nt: TGTGCCAGCAGCATCGGCGCGACAGGAAACACCATATATTTT
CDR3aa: CASSIGATGNTIYF

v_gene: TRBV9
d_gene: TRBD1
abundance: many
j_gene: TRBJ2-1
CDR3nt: TGTGCCAGCAGCGTAGAGGTAGGGACAGGGGGGGTGAATGAGCAGTTCTTC
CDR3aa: CASSVEVGTGGVNEQFF

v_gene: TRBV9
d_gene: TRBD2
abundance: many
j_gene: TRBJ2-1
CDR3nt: TGTGCCAGCAGCGTAGTTGGGACTAGCGCTGATGAGCAGTTCTTC
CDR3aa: CASSVVGTSADEQFF

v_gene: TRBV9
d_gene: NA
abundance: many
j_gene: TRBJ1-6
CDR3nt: TGTGCCAGCAGCGTAGGACGACCACCGGAAAATTCACCCCTCCACTTT
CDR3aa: CASSVGRPPENSPLHF

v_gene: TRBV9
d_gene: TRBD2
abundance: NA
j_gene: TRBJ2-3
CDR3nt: TGTGCCAGCAGCAAAAAACTAGCGGGGGTGGATACGCAGTATTTT
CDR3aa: CASSKKLAGVDTQYF

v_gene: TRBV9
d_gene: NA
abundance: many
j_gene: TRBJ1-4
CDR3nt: TGTGCCAGCAGCGTTGACAGCAGAAATGAAAAACTGTTTTTT
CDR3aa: CASSVDSRNEKLFF

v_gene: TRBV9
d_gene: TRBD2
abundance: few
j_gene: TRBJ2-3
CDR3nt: TGTGCCAGCAGCGCGAGAGCGGGGGGGCGGGCAGATACGCAGTATTTT
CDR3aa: CASSARAGGRADTQYF

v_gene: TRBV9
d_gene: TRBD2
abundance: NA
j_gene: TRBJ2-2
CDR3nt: TGTGCCAGCAGCGTAGGAATAGCGGGAGGATACACCGGGGAGCTGTTTTTT
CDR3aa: CASSVGIAGGYTGELFF

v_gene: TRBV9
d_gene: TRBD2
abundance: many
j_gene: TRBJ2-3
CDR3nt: TGTGCCAGCAGCCCACGGACTAGCGGGGGGCCTGCAGATACGCAGTATTTT
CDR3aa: CASSPRTSGGPADTQYF